A single sample is the source of the 10 T cell receptor beta chains below, sequenced in a study of T-cell reconstitution after alpha-beta-depleted transplantation in children. The library targeted TCRbeta and was prepared with unique molecular identifiers. TCRdb passed the PCR reads through MiXCR, listing each CDR3 protein once. This sample has almost 600,000 distinct CDR3 sequences, with 27% found just once. Sequenced material: PBMCs, taken before TCRalphabeta/CD19-depleted stem cell transplant. Every receptor here comes from a boy less than two years old with Wiskott-Aldrich syndrome, due to receive a stem cell transplant.

The chain has TRBV29-1 and TRBJ2-7; 9 bases are a match to TRBD2. From germline, CDR1 is SQVTM and CDR2 ANQGSEA. The V and J ends lost 4 bases and 7 bases, in that order; junction bases with no gene match: 8. The CDR3 totals 13 residues. The CDR3 loop reads CSVGVAGAGEQYF. In DNA form, the CDR3 reads TGCAGCGTTGGTGTAGCGGGAGCGGGGGAGCAGTACTTC.

In regard to this clonotype: One junction end does not reproduce the germline sequence, and a read error may be involved. This sequence joins TRBV12-3 or TRBV12-4 and TRBJ2-3; D gene unclear. CDR3 length: 16 amino acids. The CDR3 reads CASSPRHHRRTDTQYF. For the CDR3, the DNA is TGTGCCAGCAGCCCGCGCCATCACCGGCGCACAGATACGCAGTATTTC.

This rearrangement joins TRBV5-1 to TRBJ2-1; 13 bases match TRBD2. Germline loops: CDR1 SGHRS, CDR2 YFSETQ. The CDR3 spans 14 residues. After removal of 4 bases from V and 8 bases from J, the junction contained 3 bases not matched to a gene. CDR3 sequence: CASSGTSGTYEQFF. The CDR3 DNA reads TGCGCCAGCAGCGGGACTAGCGGGACCTATGAGCAGTTCTTC.

The chain is built from TRBV6-1 and TRBJ2-2, with 10 bases identical to TRBD2. J was trimmed by 7 bases and V by 7 bases; bases with no gene match: 15. There are 17 residues in the CDR3. The germline V gene encodes CDR1 MNHNS and CDR2 SASEGT. The CDR3 here is CASILSGLAGEVGELFF. The CDR3 DNA follows: TGTGCCAGCATCCTATCAGGGCTAGCGGGAGAGGTCGGGGAGCTGTTTTTT.

This clonotype was seen at least ten times. The rearrangement links TRBV20-1 to TRBJ2-4; the D gene is possibly TRBD2 (6 bases). The CDR3 consists of 14 residues. Germline loops: CDR1 DFQATT, CDR2 SNEGSKA (reference sequence). The V gene lost 1 base and the J gene lost 7 bases, with 14 bases spanning the gap. DNA of the CDR3: TGCAGTGCTAGAGTAGCCAGGGAGGAGAACATTCAGTACTTC. Encoded protein: CSARVAREENIQYF.

This clonotype was observed a handful of times. The rearrangement joins TRBV27 to TRBJ2-1; D gene unclear. There are 12 residues in the CDR3. Germline CDR1 and CDR2: MNHEY and SMNVEV (reference sequence). V dropped 6 bases and J dropped 2 bases, with 5 bases sitting between them. The CDR3 DNA reads TGTGCCAGCAGAGCTCCCTACAATGAGCAGTTCTTC. Amino acid sequence: CASRAPYNEQFF.

The chain combines TRBV6-2 or TRBV6-3 with TRBJ2-1; D call uncertain. Trimming shortened V by 7 bases and J by 7 bases, and 14 bases separated the two germline ends. This CDR3 region has 13 residues. Germline lookup yields CDR1 MNHEY and CDR2 SVGEGT. This CDR3 reads CASTQRVWNEQFF. The CDR3 bases are TGTGCCAGCACCCAAAGGGTATGGAATGAGCAGTTCTTC.

The J gene is TRBJ2-1, the V gene TRBV18; TRBD1 or TRBD2 may be the D gene (5 bases each). The CDR3 extends over 15 amino acids. Germline lookup yields CDR1 KGHSH and CDR2 LQKENI. Trimming removed 4 bases from V and 7 bases from J, with 17 bases in between. This chain's CDR3 is CASSRDLGEYNEQFF. CDR3 DNA sequence: TGTGCCAGCTCACGCGACCTGGGGGAATATAATGAGCAGTTCTTC. Full variable domain (missing parts from reference TRBV18 and TRBJ2-1): NAGVMQNPRHLVRRRGQEARLRCSPMKGHSHVYWYRQLPEEGLKFMVYLQKENIIDESGMPKERFSAEFPKEGPSILRIQQVVRGDSAAYFCASSRDLGEYNEQFFGPGTRLTVL.

In this sample, this clonotype turned up a few times. V and J are TRBV5-1 and TRBJ2-3; D is unresolved. The CDR3 extends over 15 amino acids. CDR1 is SGHRS and CDR2 is YFSETQ in the germline V gene. With 0 bases removed from V and 3 bases from J, the gap between germline ends came to 11 bases. The chain's CDR3 is CASSLDRSRTDTQYF. CDR3 in DNA: TGCGCCAGCAGCTTGGATAGAAGCAGGACAGATACGCAGTATTTT.

The chain is built from TRBV20-1 and TRBJ2-5; 7 positions agree with TRBD1. CDR1 is DFQATT, CDR2 SNEGSKA, per germline (reference sequence). J was trimmed by 2 bases and V by 7 bases; bases with no gene match: 4. The CDR3 loop spans 12 amino acids. The CDR3 region has the DNA TGCAGTGTCCCGGGACAGCAAGAGACCCAGTACTTC. This gives the protein CSVPGQQETQYF.